These T cell receptor beta chains were read from a single sample in a study of cytomegalovirus exposure and HLA in healthy donors. Clones were sequenced by immunoSEQ multiplex PCR, and TCRdb holds only the in-frame ones, with some missing. This table holds around 80,000 clones, approximately 95% found once. The sample comprised PBMCs. The receptors come from a woman under 30 in good health and CMV-seronegative. Each CDR3 is given with its conserved first and last residue. The D gene is left open where the match is weak. Rows may omit the clone size; those that give it use once, few, many or a size class.

v_gene: TRBV14
abundance: once
j_gene: TRBJ2-7
d_gene: -
CDR3aa: CASSQGGLAPQYEQYF
CDR3nt: TGTGCCAGCAGCCAGGGGGGATTGGCACCACAATACGAGCAGTACTTC

v_gene: TRBV7-9
abundance: -
j_gene: TRBJ1-3
d_gene: TRBD1
CDR3aa: CASSLARTGLRNTIYF
CDR3nt: TGTGCCAGCAGCTTAGCCAGGACAGGGTTAAGAAACACCATATATTTT

v_gene: TRBV5-6
abundance: -
j_gene: TRBJ2-5
d_gene: TRBD2
CDR3aa: CASSLVSGTTETQYF
CDR3nt: TGTGCCAGCAGCTTGGTTAGTGGGACTACGGAGACCCAGTACTTC

v_gene: TRBV7-2
abundance: -
j_gene: TRBJ2-1
d_gene: TRBD1
CDR3aa: CASSFPGQYNEQFF
CDR3nt: TGTGCCAGCAGCTTCCCGGGACAGTACAATGAGCAGTTCTTC

v_gene: TRBV4-1
abundance: once
j_gene: TRBJ1-3
d_gene: TRBD1
CDR3aa: CASSHALLQGSSGNTIYF
CDR3nt: TGCGCCAGCAGCCATGCTCTCTTACAGGGGAGCTCTGGAAACACCATATATTTT

v_gene: TRBV5-5
abundance: -
j_gene: TRBJ2-7
d_gene: TRBD1
CDR3aa: CASSRQGYEQYF
CDR3nt: TGTGCCAGCAGTCGACAGGGGTATGAGCAGTACTTC

v_gene: TRBV7-9
abundance: -
j_gene: TRBJ2-7
d_gene: -
CDR3aa: CASSLARDTGTYEQYF
CDR3nt: TGTGCCAGCAGCCTCGCCCGGGACACAGGAACCTACGAGCAGTACTTC

v_gene: TRBV5-1
abundance: -
j_gene: TRBJ2-3
d_gene: TRBD2
CDR3aa: CASSPGQLAGTDTQYF
CDR3nt: TGCGCCAGCAGCCCCGGCCAACTAGCGGGCACAGATACGCAGTATTTT

v_gene: TRBV2
abundance: -
j_gene: TRBJ2-1
d_gene: TRBD2
CDR3aa: CASWGLAVNEQFF
CDR3nt: TGTGCCAGCTGGGGACTAGCGGTCAATGAGCAGTTCTTC

v_gene: TRBV5-6
abundance: -
j_gene: TRBJ2-5
d_gene: -
CDR3aa: CASSSAGKGETQYF
CDR3nt: TGTGCCAGCAGCTCCGCAGGAAAAGGAGAGACCCAGTACTTC

v_gene: TRBV7-9
abundance: once
j_gene: TRBJ1-4
d_gene: -
CDR3aa: CASSSGLKGEKLFF
CDR3nt: TGTGCCAGCAGCTCAGGGCTAAAGGGTGAAAAACTGTTTTTT

v_gene: TRBV10-3
abundance: -
j_gene: TRBJ2-1
d_gene: -
CDR3aa: CAITARSPPHEQFF
CDR3nt: TGTGCCATCACAGCAAGGAGTCCCCCTCATGAGCAGTTCTTC

v_gene: TRBV28
abundance: -
j_gene: TRBJ2-7
d_gene: TRBD2
CDR3aa: CASSGSGSIHEQYF
CDR3nt: TGTGCCAGCAGCGGCAGCGGGAGTATCCACGAGCAGTACTTC

v_gene: TRBV5-5
abundance: -
j_gene: TRBJ2-7
d_gene: TRBD1
CDR3aa: CASSQLTGFRDEQYF
CDR3nt: TGTGCCAGCAGCCAACTGACAGGGTTTCGGGACGAGCAGTACTTC

v_gene: TRBV9
abundance: -
j_gene: TRBJ2-2
d_gene: TRBD2
CDR3aa: CASSVGSSGRLTGELFF
CDR3nt: TGTGCCAGCAGCGTAGGATCCAGCGGGAGGCTGACCGGGGAGCTGTTTTTT

v_gene: TRBV7-8
abundance: -
j_gene: TRBJ2-7
d_gene: -
CDR3aa: CASSPPGPTPTYEQYF
CDR3nt: TGTGCCAGCAGCCCTCCTGGCCCGACACCCACCTACGAGCAGTACTTC

v_gene: TRBV6-1
abundance: -
j_gene: TRBJ2-7
d_gene: TRBD2
CDR3aa: CASSPAGRTYEQYF
CDR3nt: TGTGCCAGCAGCCCAGCGGGACGTACCTACGAGCAGTACTTC

v_gene: TRBV28
abundance: -
j_gene: TRBJ1-2
d_gene: TRBD1
CDR3aa: CASSLPTGGQEGYTF
CDR3nt: TGTGCCAGCAGTTTACCGACAGGGGGCCAAGAAGGCTACACCTTC

v_gene: TRBV4-3
abundance: few
j_gene: TRBJ2-3
d_gene: TRBD2
CDR3aa: CASSQDLLLAGRTDTQYF
CDR3nt: TGCGCCAGCAGCCAAGATCTTTTACTAGCGGGACGCACAGATACGCAGTATTTT

v_gene: TRBV6-5
abundance: -
j_gene: TRBJ2-2
d_gene: TRBD1
CDR3aa: CASTRQGADTGELFF
CDR3nt: TGTGCCAGCACCAGACAGGGGGCGGACACCGGGGAGCTGTTTTTT

v_gene: TRBV12-5
abundance: -
j_gene: TRBJ1-1
d_gene: -
CDR3aa: CASGLARGGRNTEAFF
CDR3nt: TGTGCTAGTGGTTTGGCACGAGGAGGAAGAAACACTGAAGCTTTCTTT

v_gene: TRBV4-1
abundance: -
j_gene: TRBJ2-5
d_gene: TRBD1
CDR3aa: CASSQFTDRGEHTQYF
CDR3nt: TGCGCCAGCAGCCAATTTACGGACAGGGGGGAACATACCCAGTACTTC

v_gene: TRBV6-1
abundance: -
j_gene: TRBJ2-7
d_gene: TRBD1
CDR3aa: CASSRTGLIYEQYF
CDR3nt: TGTGCCAGCAGTAGGACAGGCCTAATCTACGAGCAGTACTTC

v_gene: TRBV10-3
abundance: -
j_gene: TRBJ1-5
d_gene: -
CDR3aa: CASRQAGQPQHF
CDR3nt: TGTGCCTCCCGACAGGCAGGACAGCCCCAGCATTTT

v_gene: TRBV16
abundance: once
j_gene: TRBJ2-5
d_gene: TRBD1
CDR3aa: CASSPKTGEETQYF
CDR3nt: TGTGCCAGCAGCCCTAAGACAGGGGAAGAGACCCAGTACTTC

v_gene: TRBV7-9
abundance: -
j_gene: TRBJ2-7
d_gene: TRBD1
CDR3aa: CASSLGTGEQYF
CDR3nt: TGTGCCAGCAGCTTAGGGACAGGCGAGCAGTACTTC

v_gene: TRBV9
abundance: -
j_gene: TRBJ2-2
d_gene: TRBD1
CDR3aa: CASSPQGANTGELFF
CDR3nt: TGTGCCAGCAGCCCCCAGGGGGCGAACACCGGGGAGCTGTTTTTT

v_gene: TRBV9
abundance: -
j_gene: TRBJ2-4
d_gene: TRBD1
CDR3aa: CASSGGGTGVDIQYF
CDR3nt: TGTGCCAGCAGCGGGGGTGGGACAGGGGTTGACATTCAGTACTTC

v_gene: TRBV6-7
abundance: -
j_gene: TRBJ2-1
d_gene: -
CDR3aa: CASSSLRDRRFGEQFF
CDR3nt: TGTGCCAGCAGTTCCCTCCGAGACCGGAGGTTCGGTGAGCAGTTCTTC

v_gene: TRBV28
abundance: once
j_gene: TRBJ2-4
d_gene: -
CDR3aa: CASLAKNIQYF
CDR3nt: TGTGCCAGCCTAGCCAAAAACATTCAGTACTTC

v_gene: TRBV19
abundance: -
j_gene: TRBJ1-1
d_gene: TRBD1
CDR3aa: CASSMGRQGGESTEAFF
CDR3nt: TGTGCCAGTAGTATGGGGAGACAGGGCGGTGAAAGCACTGAAGCTTTCTTT

v_gene: TRBV7-2
abundance: -
j_gene: TRBJ2-1
d_gene: TRBD2
CDR3aa: CASSHVASSGGSEQFF
CDR3nt: TGTGCCAGCAGCCACGTTGCGTCTAGCGGGGGTTCGGAGCAGTTCTTC

v_gene: TRBV18
abundance: once
j_gene: TRBJ1-2
d_gene: TRBD1
CDR3aa: CASSLSRDRGRGYTF
CDR3nt: TGTGCCAGCTCACTGAGCCGGGACAGGGGGCGAGGCTACACCTTC

v_gene: TRBV5-5
abundance: -
j_gene: TRBJ2-2
d_gene: -
CDR3aa: CASSNPLRRTGELFF
CDR3nt: TGTGCCAGCAGCAACCCCCTAAGGAGAACCGGGGAGCTGTTTTTT

v_gene: TRBV7-2
abundance: -
j_gene: TRBJ2-3
d_gene: -
CDR3aa: CASSLGFNSHSTDTQYF
CDR3nt: TGTGCCAGCAGCTTAGGTTTTAACAGTCATTCCACAGATACGCAGTATTTT

v_gene: TRBV28
abundance: -
j_gene: TRBJ2-5
d_gene: TRBD2
CDR3aa: CASRAGLAGETQYF
CDR3nt: TGTGCCAGCAGAGCGGGACTAGCGGGAGAGACCCAGTACTTC

v_gene: TRBV6-1
abundance: -
j_gene: TRBJ2-5
d_gene: TRBD1
CDR3aa: CASSGDRGRSETQYF
CDR3nt: TGTGCCAGCAGTGGGGACAGGGGGCGCTCGGAGACCCAGTACTTC

v_gene: TRBV13
abundance: -
j_gene: TRBJ2-1
d_gene: TRBD2
CDR3aa: CASSFTSGGAYNEQFF
CDR3nt: TGTGCCAGCAGCTTCACTAGCGGGGGGGCATACAATGAGCAGTTCTTC

v_gene: TRBV25-1
abundance: once
j_gene: TRBJ1-4
d_gene: -
CDR3aa: CATSAGVPTNEKLFF
CDR3nt: TGTGCCACCTCGGCAGGGGTCCCAACTAATGAAAAACTGTTTTTT

v_gene: TRBV7-8
abundance: -
j_gene: TRBJ1-3
d_gene: -
CDR3aa: CASSLSGYSGNTIYF
CDR3nt: TGTGCCAGCAGCTTATCAGGGTACTCTGGAAACACCATATATTTT

v_gene: TRBV4-1
abundance: -
j_gene: TRBJ1-1
d_gene: -
CDR3aa: CASSLIIGERDTEAFF
CDR3nt: TGCGCCAGCAGCCTTATTATAGGGGAAAGGGACACTGAAGCTTTCTTT

v_gene: TRBV4-3
abundance: few
j_gene: TRBJ1-1
d_gene: -
CDR3aa: CASSQDSTGGTEAFF
CDR3nt: TGCGCCAGCAGCCAAGATTCGACAGGCGGGACTGAAGCTTTCTTT

v_gene: TRBV12-5
abundance: -
j_gene: TRBJ2-3
d_gene: -
CDR3aa: CASGTNYAYTQYF
CDR3nt: TGTGCTAGTGGAACAAACTACGCCTATACGCAGTATTTT

v_gene: TRBV6-1
abundance: -
j_gene: TRBJ1-1
d_gene: -
CDR3aa: CASSAGFTEAFF
CDR3nt: TGTGCCAGCAGTGCGGGGTTCACTGAAGCTTTCTTT